A selection of T cell receptor beta chains follows, all from one sample in a study of shared clonotypes between healthy human individuals. Assay used: immunoSEQ multiplex PCR; TCRdb lists only in-frame clones, some missing. The repertoire includes about 2.1 million clones, approximately 94% of them detected once, and under 2% sits in the top ten. Sequencing was done on a sample of naive CD8+ T cells from PBMCs. These TCRs come from a man aged 18-30 years in good health. Some clones in this sample may be carry-over from other donors' samples. Each CDR3 is given with its conserved first and last residue. Each record gives: J gene, V gene, clone size, D gene, CDR3 protein, CDR3 DNA. D genes are given only for firm matches. Only part of the rows carry a size: once, few, many, or a class if the clone is expanded.

>TRBJ2-1|TRBV19|NA|NA
CASSIGDNPEWEQFF
TGTGCCAGTAGTATAGGTGATAATCCAGAGTGGGAGCAGTTCTTC
>TRBJ2-1|TRBV28|NA|NA
CASSPSSGVRPYNEQFF
TGTGCCAGCAGTCCCTCCTCAGGGGTCAGACCCTACAATGAGCAGTTCTTC
>TRBJ2-7|TRBV29-1|NA|NA
CSVVAQDHEQYF
TGCAGCGTCGTGGCCCAGGACCACGAGCAGTACTTC
>TRBJ2-7|TRBV5-4|NA|TRBD2
CASSLAGGPWQYF
TGTGCCAGCAGCTTGGCGGGAGGGCCTTGGCAGTACTTC
>TRBJ1-1|TRBV4-1|NA|NA
CASSQEQGVGREAFF
TGCGCCAGCAGCCAAGAACAGGGAGTGGGGCGTGAAGCTTTCTTT
>TRBJ2-1|TRBV7-3|NA|NA
CASSLRGSYNEQFF
TGTGCCAGCAGCTTAAGGGGTTCCTACAATGAGCAGTTCTTC
>TRBJ1-3|TRBV5-1|NA|NA
CASSSTPSSGNTIYF
TGCGCCAGCAGTTCCACTCCTAGCTCTGGAAACACCATATATTTT
>TRBJ2-7|TRBV7-6|NA|NA
CASSLDRAGEQYF
TGTGCCAGCAGCTTAGACCGGGCCGGAGAGCAGTACTTC
>TRBJ2-5|TRBV2|NA|NA
CASIRKGGETQYF
TGTGCCAGCATTAGGAAGGGGGGAGAGACCCAGTACTTC
>TRBJ2-1|TRBV11-1|once|TRBD2
CASSLARASGAGYEQFF
TGTGCCAGCAGCTTAGCGAGGGCTAGCGGGGCCGGGTATGAGCAGTTCTTC
>TRBJ2-7|TRBV4-1|NA|TRBD2
CASSDGLGINYEQYF
TGCGCCAGCAGCGATGGACTAGGTATAAATTACGAGCAGTACTTC
>TRBJ2-1|TRBV20-1|NA|NA
CSARTGREQFF
TGCAGTGCTAGGACTGGAAGGGAGCAGTTCTTC
>TRBJ2-7|TRBV29-1|once|NA
CSVRGQERGTTRQYF
TGCAGCGTCCGAGGACAGGAGCGGGGGACTACGAGACAGTACTTC
>TRBJ1-5|TRBV30|NA|NA
CAWSWTDSNQPQHF
TGTGCCTGGAGTTGGACAGATAGCAATCAGCCCCAGCATTTT
>TRBJ2-5|TRBV5-1|once|TRBD1
CASSTTPTGGSGTYQETQYF
TGCGCCAGCAGCACTACCCCGACAGGGGGTTCCGGAACCTACCAAGAGACCCAGTACTTC
>TRBJ1-1|TRBV29-1|NA|NA
CSVELGMNTEAFF
TGCAGCGTTGAATTGGGGATGAACACTGAAGCTTTCTTT
>TRBJ1-3|TRBV19|once|NA
CASSIPYMDLGNTIYF
TGTGCCAGTAGTATTCCCTACATGGATCTCGGAAACACCATATATTTT
>TRBJ2-7|TRBV5-1|NA|NA
CASSPVAGAYYEQYF
TGCGCCAGCAGCCCGGTGGCAGGAGCCTATTACGAGCAGTACTTC
>TRBJ2-7|TRBV21-1|NA|NA
CASSITRCGLADRIEQYF
TGTGCCAGCAGCATAACCCGATGTGGGCTAGCGGATAGGATCGAGCAGTACTTC
>TRBJ2-1|TRBV12-5|NA|NA
CASQRQLYNEQFF
TGTGCTAGTCAGCGACAGCTATACAATGAGCAGTTCTTC
>TRBJ1-2|TRBV4-1|NA|TRBD1
CASSHDDRGYGYTF
TGCGCCAGCAGCCACGATGACAGGGGCTATGGCTACACCTTC
>TRBJ2-1|TRBV4-2|NA|NA
CASSQDGLSSYNEQFF
TGTGCCAGCAGCCAAGACGGCTTAAGCTCCTACAATGAGCAGTTCTTC
>TRBJ1-5|TRBV11-2|NA|NA
CASSLLPQGNQPQHF
TGTGCCAGCAGCTTACTCCCCCAGGGCAATCAGCCCCAGCATTTT
>TRBJ1-5|TRBV28|NA|NA
CASSTPWRLDQPQHF
TGTGCCAGCAGTACCCCCTGGCGTTTAGATCAGCCCCAGCATTTT
>TRBJ1-1|TRBV28|NA|NA
CASSFGGDTEAFF
TGTGCCAGCAGTTTTGGGGGAGACACTGAAGCTTTCTTT
>TRBJ1-2|TRBV29-1|NA|NA
CSVDRGADGYTF
TGCAGCGTTGATAGGGGCGCCGATGGCTACACCTTC
>TRBJ2-3|TRBV11-2|NA|TRBD2
CASSSPPGGNHPDTQYF
TGTGCCAGCAGCTCGCCCCCGGGGGGGAATCATCCAGATACGCAGTATTTT
>TRBJ2-7|TRBV30|NA|TRBD1
CAWSYRGPTYEQYF
TGTGCCTGGAGTTACAGGGGGCCGACCTACGAGCAGTACTTC
>TRBJ1-2|TRBV27|NA|NA
CASSLSGRYGYTF
TGTGCCAGCAGTTTATCAGGACGCTATGGCTACACCTTC
>TRBJ2-7|TRBV6-1|NA|NA
CASSEVGTPHYEQYF
TGTGCCAGCAGTGAAGTAGGGACTCCCCACTACGAGCAGTACTTC
>TRBJ2-7|TRBV9|NA|NA
CASSVGDTSHGVYEQYF
TGTGCCAGCAGCGTAGGTGACACCTCCCATGGGGTCTACGAGCAGTACTTC
>TRBJ1-2|TRBV27|NA|NA
CASSRSSFYGYTF
TGTGCCAGCAGCCGTTCCAGCTTCTATGGCTACACCTTC
>TRBJ2-1|TRBV5-1|NA|NA
CASSLEIRGSYNEQFF
TGCGCCAGCAGCTTGGAAATCAGGGGCTCCTACAATGAGCAGTTCTTC
>TRBJ1-4|TRBV29-1|few|NA
CSVLGGTATNEKLFF
TGCAGCGTTCTGGGAGGGACGGCAACTAATGAAAAACTGTTTTTT
>TRBJ2-3|TRBV7-8|NA|NA
CASSLLVGTTTDTQYF
TGTGCCAGCAGCTTACTGGTCGGGACCACCACAGATACGCAGTATTTT